Sequencing of this TCR beta chain was carried out in a study of blood T cell repertoires in COVID-19. Study overall: In each case, the material was cDNA or gDNA derived from T cells, B-cell-depleted T cells, or PBMCs.

Sequenced by immunoSEQ multiplex PCR; TCRdb stores in-frame clones only, minus some. Of 250,000 or so clones listed, about three quarters were seen once; the top ten hold 2.5% to 4%. V shed 1 base and J shed 5 bases, with 11 bases lying between them. Germline CDR1 reads LGHDT; CDR2 reads YNNKEL (reference sequence). This CDR3 region has 14 residues. V gene TRBV3-1 (or the pseudogene TRBV3-2) combines with J gene TRBJ1-1; the D gene is possibly TRBD1 (6 bases). This TCR came from a woman of 80 years or more with acute or convalescent COVID-19. Sequencing input: peripheral blood. This chain's CDR3 is CASSQVDSNTEAFF. DNA of the CDR3: TGTGCCAGCAGCCAAGTGGACAGCAATACTGAAGCTTTCTTT.